These 18 T cell receptor beta chains were sequenced from one sample in a study of blood T cell repertoires in COVID-19. This table comes from immunoSEQ multiplex PCR, and its TCRdb copy is limited to in-frame clones, with some not included. Seen here are just under 100,000 clones, around 84% observed once, and the top ten hold 10% to 15%. Sequences were obtained from peripheral blood. All receptors come from a woman aged 55-69 years in a cohort sampled during active or convalescent COVID-19.

The gene calls are TRBV30 and TRBJ1-3; 7 bases align to TRBD1. J gave up 0 bases and V 3 bases, and 5 bases lay outside the gene matches. The CDR3 runs 15 residues. In germline, CDR1 is GTSNPN, CDR2 SVGIG (reference sequence). As DNA, the CDR3 is TGTGCCTGGAGGGCCCGGGACAGCTCTGGAAACACCATATATTTT. It encodes CAWRARDSSGNTIYF.

This chain links TRBV6-6 with TRBJ1-3; tentative D call: TRBD1 (5 bases). The CDR3 is made up of 14 amino acids. V was pared by 6 bases and J by 1 base, with 10 bases between. Germline V gene sequence: CDR1 MNHNY, CDR2 SVGAGI (reference sequence). This CDR3 reads CASSPGGSGNTIYF. The DNA for the CDR3 is TGTGCCAGCAGCCCGGGGGGTTCTGGAAACACCATATATTTT.

Points on this clone: In the same sample, other DNA sequences code for this CDR3. The rearrangement links TRBV14 to TRBJ1-6; 7 bases map to TRBD1. With 0 bases clipped from V and 7 bases from J, the junction kept 0 bases outside the gene matches. The CDR3 runs to 14 residues. Germline V gene lookup returns CDR1 SGHDN and CDR2 FVKESK. CDR3 loop: CASSQETGNSPLHF. The CDR3 coding sequence is TGTGCCAGCAGCCAAGAGACAGGGAATTCACCCCTCCACTTT.

The chain employs TRBV19 and TRBJ2-7; 7 nucleotides agree with TRBD1. With 0 bases clipped from V and 3 bases from J, the junction kept 5 bases outside the gene matches. The germline gives CDR1 LNHDA, CDR2 SQIVND (reference sequence). The CDR3 is 15 residues long. CDR3 protein: CASSIDPGQLYEQYF. The CDR3 DNA sequence: TGTGCCAGTAGTATAGATCCGGGACAGCTCTACGAGCAGTACTTC.

This clone came up once. The chain links TRBV5-1 to TRBJ2-5, with TRBD1 matching 7 bases. The CDR3 contains 15 residues. V dropped 4 bases and J dropped 1; count of bases not matched to a gene: 7. The germline gives CDR1 SGHRS, CDR2 YFSETQ. CDR3 sequence (DNA): TGCGCCAGCAGCCAGTTTGCAGGGGGCCAAGAGACCCAGTACTTC. Encoded protein: CASSQFAGGQETQYF.

This chain uses TRBV28 with TRBJ1-2, with 9 nucleotides matching TRBD1. This CDR3 has 14 amino acids. J gave up 5 bases and V 6 bases, and 7 bases lay outside the gene matches. CDR1 and CDR2 (germline): MDHEN, SYDVKM. CDR3 nucleotides: TGTGCCAGCAGGACTACAGGGGGCGGGTATGGCTACACCTTC. Protein product: CASRTTGGGYGYTF.

This clone was seen a few times. The chain links TRBV5-4 to TRBJ2-2, with a tentative D call TRBD2 (6 bases). CDR3 size: 13 residues. With 6 bases removed from V and 3 bases from J, the gap between germline ends came to 9 bases. Germline assignment: CDR1 SGHNT and CDR2 YYREEE (reference sequence). The CDR3 nucleotides read TGTGCCAGCAAAGGGGAGGACACCGGGGAGCTGTTTTTT. Its protein product is CASKGEDTGELFF.

The chain combines TRBV9 with TRBJ1-6; D is ambiguous. CDR3 length: 17 residues. Germline V gene data show CDR1 as SGDLS and CDR2 as YYNGEE. The germline V and J ends were trimmed by 0 bases and 5 bases, with 15 bases remaining between them. CDR3 loop: CASSVAPTTSHNSPLHF. The CDR3 nucleotides read TGTGCCAGCAGCGTAGCTCCCACGACATCACATAATTCACCCCTCCACTTT.

This clone showed up just a few times. The genes are TRBV5-5 and TRBJ2-3; perhaps TRBD2 as D (7 bases). V was shortened by 5 bases and J by 1 base, with 14 bases between the two germline ends. This CDR3 is built from 15 residues. Germline assignment: CDR1 SGHKS and CDR2 YYEKEE (reference sequence). The CDR3 DNA reads TGTGCCAGCAGATGGGGGGGCGGTGGCACAGATACGCAGTATTTT. Residues: CASRWGGGGTDTQYF.

The chain links TRBV7-8 to TRBJ1-4; 11 positions agree with TRBD1. CDR3 length: 16 amino acids. CDR1 is SGHVS, CDR2 FQNEAQ, per germline. The ends lost 1 base at V and 7 bases at J; junction bases unmatched: 5. The CDR3 DNA sequence: TGTGCCAGCAGCTTAGTGGGGACAGGGGGGAGTGAAAAACTGTTTTTT. It codes for CASSLVGTGGSEKLFF.

This clone was seen more than once but under ten times. J is TRBJ1-6 and V is TRBV7-8, with D maybe TRBD1 (5 bases). Germline CDR1 reads SGHVS; CDR2 reads FQNEAQ. The CDR3 sequence is 18 residues long. V dropped 5 bases and J dropped 0 bases, with 17 bases sitting between them. In DNA, the CDR3 is TGTGCCAGCAGCCGAAGCGGGACCCCGAGCTCCTATAATTCACCCCTCCACTTT. This codes for CASSRSGTPSSYNSPLHF.

This chain uses TRBV10-1 with TRBJ2-7; no firm D call. The CDR3 totals 11 residues. Germline CDR1 and CDR2: WNHNN and SYGVQD (reference sequence). V was trimmed by 3 bases and J by 3 bases, leaving 3 bases between them. The CDR3 is CASSDGYEQYF. The CDR3 nucleotides read TGCGCCAGCAGTGACGGCTACGAGCAGTACTTC.

The chain recombines TRBV30 with TRBJ1-5, with 10 bases that match TRBD1. This CDR3 has 15 residues. Germline CDR1 and CDR2: GTSNPN and SVGIG (reference sequence). Trimming took 4 bases from V and 4 from J; bases not matched to a gene: 7. The CDR3 bases are TGTGCCTGGACCCGACAGGGGGCGAGGAATCAGCCCCAGCATTTT. Its translation: CAWTRQGARNQPQHF.

The J gene is TRBJ2-2, the V gene TRBV5-1; perhaps TRBD2 as D (5 bases). The length of the CDR3 is 16 residues. The V and J ends lost 0 bases and 3 bases respectively, with 12 bases between them. Germline V CDR1 and CDR2: SGHRS, YFSETQ. This CDR3 is CASSLDGEGYTGELFF. As DNA, the CDR3 is TGCGCCAGCAGCTTGGACGGGGAAGGGTACACCGGGGAGCTGTTTTTT.

This rearrangement joins TRBV13 to TRBJ2-3; the match to TRBD2 covers 9 bases. This CDR3 contains 14 residues. Per germline, CDR1 PRHDT and CDR2 FYEKMQ (reference sequence). V was clipped by 7 bases and J by 1 base; unmatched bases: 3. The CDR3 bases are TGTGCCAGCACGCGCGGGGGGGGCACAGATACGCAGTATTTT. Translated, it gives CASTRGGGTDTQYF.

The gene calls are TRBV27 and TRBJ2-7; TRBD1 might be the D (5 bases). The CDR3 runs 12 residues. V dropped 8 bases and J dropped 3 bases, with 11 bases sitting between them. In germline, CDR1 is MNHEY, CDR2 SMNVEV (reference sequence). CDR3 bases: TGTGCCAGCGGACACCTCCGCTACGAGCAGTACTTC. This gives the protein CASGHLRYEQYF.

The rearrangement uses TRBV15 and TRBJ2-1; 7 bases are a match to TRBD2. V lost 5 bases, J lost 0 bases, and 7 bases stayed unmatched. The CDR3 extends over 16 amino acids. Germline V gene sequence: CDR1 LNHNV, CDR2 YYDKDF (reference sequence). The CDR3 nucleotides read TGTGCCACCAGCCGATTAGCGGGTAGCTCCTACAATGAGCAGTTCTTC. Translating gives CATSRLAGSSYNEQFF.

There are a few counts of this clone. This chain links TRBV15 with TRBJ2-7, with 8 bases aligning to TRBD1. The CDR3 length is 14 residues. After removal of 3 bases from V and 6 bases from J, the junction contained 7 bases not matched to a gene. Germline V gives CDR1 LNHNV, CDR2 YYDKDF (reference sequence). The CDR3 DNA sequence: TGTGCCACCAGCAGGGACAGGGTAACCGGCGAGCAGTACTTC. Its translation: CATSRDRVTGEQYF.